Following are 7 T cell receptor beta chains from one sample sequenced in a study of cytomegalovirus exposure and HLA in healthy donors. With 60 Vbeta and 13 Jbeta primers, the PCR was carried out. The protocol was immunoSEQ multiplex PCR, while the TCRdb copy is restricted to in-frame clones and leaves out a portion. The data hold some 140,000 clones, with around 87% observed a single time. The sample consisted of PBMCs. These receptors all stem from a woman in her twenties or thirties in good health and CMV-seronegative.

As to this clone: This sample includes further DNA sequences coding for the same CDR3. V usage is TRBV4-3 and J usage is TRBJ1-1; D remains ambiguous. The CDR3 runs 14 residues. V was shortened by 0 bases and J by 1 base, with 6 bases between the two germline ends. CDR1 and CDR2 from the germline V gene are LGHNA and YSLEER. CDR3 region: CASSQDRGNTEAFF. In DNA, the CDR3 is TGCGCCAGCAGCCAAGATCGGGGGAACACTGAAGCTTTCTTT.

The gene calls are TRBV28 and TRBJ2-7; maybe TRBD1 (6 bases). The germline V gene encodes CDR1 MDHEN and CDR2 SYDVKM. Trimming left V 4 bases short and J 2 bases short, with 12 bases between. The CDR3 length is 14 residues. This CDR3 reads CASSSGQLPYEQYF. CDR3 nucleotide sequence: TGTGCCAGCAGTTCTGGACAGCTTCCCTACGAGCAGTACTTC.

The chain couples TRBV28 to TRBJ2-1; weak D call: TRBD1 (5 bases). This CDR3 spans 14 amino acids. Trimming left V 3 bases short and J 7 bases short, with 13 bases between. From germline, CDR1 is MDHEN and CDR2 SYDVKM. CDR3 protein: CASSFDRFLNEQFF. The CDR3 nucleotides are TGTGCCAGCAGTTTCGACAGATTTTTAAATGAGCAGTTCTTC.

This clone occurred once. The chain combines TRBV7-2 with TRBJ1-5, with 8 bases identical to TRBD1. Germline values: CDR1 SGHTA, CDR2 FQGNSA. The CDR3 runs 13 residues. V shed 4 bases, J shed 5 bases, and the junction held 1 base outside the gene matches. CDR3 sequence (DNA): TGTGCCAGCAGCTCACAGGGGGATCAGCCCCAGCATTTT. This translates into CASSSQGDQPQHF. Full variable domain (missing parts from reference TRBV7-2 and TRBJ1-5): GAGVSQSPSNKVTEKGKDVELRCDPISGHTALYWYRQSLGQGLEFLIYFQGNSAPDKSGLPSDRFSAERTGGSVSTLTIQRTQQEDSAVYLCASSSQGDQPQHFGDGTRLSIL.

The table lists this clone with a few counts. The chain joins TRBV7-3 to TRBJ2-1; D gene uncertain. CDR3 size: 13 residues. Germline CDR1 and CDR2: SGHTA and FQGTGA. Trimming removed 1 base at V and 6 bases at J, with 7 bases between. The CDR3 DNA reads as TGTGCCAGCAGCTTAATGACTCCCAATGAGCAGTTCTTC. This gives the protein CASSLMTPNEQFF.

The genes are TRBV18 and TRBJ2-7; 8 bases line up with TRBD1. The CDR3 has 15 residues. Trimming took 3 bases from V and 7 from J; bases not matched to a gene: 11. From germline, CDR1 is KGHSH and CDR2 LQKENI. The CDR3 loop is CASSPGQGAQGEQYF. CDR3 DNA sequence: TGTGCCAGCTCACCCGGGCAGGGGGCTCAGGGAGAGCAGTACTTC.

This chain joins TRBV9 and TRBJ1-3; unclear D gene. This CDR3 region has 12 residues. Trimming left V 4 bases short and J 4 bases short, with 6 bases between. Germline V gene lookup returns CDR1 SGDLS and CDR2 YYNGEE. The CDR3 loop reads CASSLGGNTIYF. The CDR3 nucleotides are TGTGCCAGCAGCCTCGGGGGAAACACCATATATTTT.